This is a list of T cell receptor beta chains from one sample in a study of CD8 T cells in Susac syndrome. In TCRdb, the immunoSEQ multiplex PCR reads were re-called with MiXCR into one record per CDR3 protein. The table includes about 240,000 distinct CDR3 sequences, 90% to 96% detected once. Source material: CD4+ T cells from PBMCs. The source of these receptors is a human donor with Susac syndrome. The CDR3 runs from the conserved cysteine through the conserved F or W. The order of the fields is J gene, clone size, CDR3 length, D gene, V gene, CDR3 DNA, CDR3 protein. A D gene is named only where the DNA matches it firmly. Clone size is stated in some rows and not others, as once, few, many or a class when expanded.

>TRBJ2-7|.|12|.|TRBV10-3
TGTGCCATCAGGGACATCTCCTACGAGCAGTACTTC
CAIRDISYEQYF
>TRBJ2-1|.|16|TRBD2|TRBV6-2/TRBV6-3
TGTGCCAGCAGTCGCCTCACACTAGCGGGAGGGTATGAGCAGTTCTTC
CASSRLTLAGGYEQFF
>TRBJ2-7|once|15|TRBD2|TRBV29-1
TGCAGCGTTATGCCGACGGGCGGGGGGATCTACGAGCAGTACTTC
CSVMPTGGGIYEQYF
>TRBJ2-3|.|19|TRBD2|TRBV4-2
TGTGCCAGCAGCCAAGCCCTCGGCCGAGCGGGAGGGGTCACAGATACGCAGTATTTT
CASSQALGRAGGVTDTQYF
>TRBJ2-7|once|14|.|TRBV27
TGTGCCAGCAGTTTTGGTCCGAGCTCCTACGAGCAGTACTTC
CASSFGPSSYEQYF
>TRBJ1-2|.|13|.|TRBV6-1
TGTGCCAGCAGTGAAGGGGTTAACTATGGCTACACCTTC
CASSEGVNYGYTF
>TRBJ2-7|.|14|TRBD1|TRBV5-1
TGCGCCAGCAGCTTGGCCGGGCAGGGGGCCGAGCAGTACTTC
CASSLAGQGAEQYF
>TRBJ1-1|.|13|TRBD1|TRBV29-1
TGCAGCGTTTCAGGGGGCGGTGGAGGCGTAGCTTTCTTT
CSVSGGGGGVAFF
>TRBJ1-2|.|16|.|TRBV7-9
TGTGCCAGCAGCTTCAACAGGGTTCCCTCCGACTATGGCTACACCTTC
CASSFNRVPSDYGYTF
>TRBJ2-3|once|16|TRBD2|TRBV7-2
TGTGCCAGCAGCTTCGGGACTAGCTTCGGCACAGATACGCAGTATTTT
CASSFGTSFGTDTQYF
>TRBJ1-1|.|15|.|TRBV18
TGTGCCAGCTCACCATTCGCAGAGAAGAACACTGAAGCTTTCTTT
CASSPFAEKNTEAFF
>TRBJ2-1|.|13|TRBD2|TRBV20-1
TGCAGTGCTAGAGATCTAGCGGGAGGGATGGAGTTCTTC
CSARDLAGGMEFF
>TRBJ1-1|once|15|.|TRBV9
TGTGCCAGCAGCGGTATCGACCCTGTGAACACTGAAGCTTTCTTT
CASSGIDPVNTEAFF
>TRBJ2-1|.|13|TRBD1|TRBV29-1
TGCAGCGTTACGACAGGGGTGGACAATGAGCAGTTCTTC
CSVTTGVDNEQFF
>TRBJ2-7|.|13|.|TRBV29-1
TGCAGCGTTGGACGAGGCAAGGGCTACGAGCAGTACTTC
CSVGRGKGYEQYF
>TRBJ2-3|.|14|.|TRBV7-3
TGTGCCAGCAGCGACAGTCCTAGCACAGATACGCAGTATTTT
CASSDSPSTDTQYF
>TRBJ2-1|.|17|TRBD2|TRBV20-1
TGCAGTGCTAGAGAGCCACTAGCGGGAGCCTCCTACAATGAGCAGTTCTTC
CSAREPLAGASYNEQFF
>TRBJ2-7|.|16|TRBD2|TRBV7-6
TGTGCCAGCAGCGTCTTGGAGAGCGGGAGTGTAGTCGAGCAGTACTTC
CASSVLESGSVVEQYF
>TRBJ1-2|.|14|.|TRBV25-1
TGTGCCAGCAGTGAAATGCAGAGCGACTATGGCTACACCTTC
CASSEMQSDYGYTF
>TRBJ2-7|.|12|.|TRBV12-3/TRBV12-4
TGTGCCAGCAGTTACCCGGGGCGGGGGCAGTACTTC
CASSYPGRGQYF
>TRBJ2-5|.|15|TRBD1|TRBV18
TGTGCCAGCTCACCAAGTTGGGACAGGCAAGAGACCCAGTACTTC
CASSPSWDRQETQYF
>TRBJ2-7|.|15|TRBD1|TRBV12-3/TRBV12-4
TGTGCCAGCAGCAGGACAGGGTATGCAAGGTACGAGCAGTACTTC
CASSRTGYARYEQYF
>TRBJ2-1|once|15|.|TRBV5-1
TGCGCCAGCAGCTTCCAGGGAGTTCCAAACAATGAGCAGTTCTTC
CASSFQGVPNNEQFF
>TRBJ2-3|.|14|TRBD2|TRBV7-3
TGTGCCAGCAGCCGCGGGACTAGCGGAGATACGCAGTATTTT
CASSRGTSGDTQYF
>TRBJ2-7|.|13|TRBD2|TRBV19
TGTGCCAGTTCCGGGACTAGCCTCGACGAGCAGTACTTC
CASSGTSLDEQYF
>TRBJ2-7|.|15|.|TRBV15
TGTGCCACCAGCAGTCGTGGGTTGAGCGGCTACGAGCAGTACTTC
CATSSRGLSGYEQYF
>TRBJ1-5|.|14|.|TRBV7-2
TGTGCCAGCAGCTTAGAAGGCAGGGAGGGCGTCGAACATTTT
CASSLEGREGVEHF
>TRBJ1-2|.|14|TRBD1|TRBV19
TGTGCCAGTAGCACAGGGGGCAGAGGCTATGGCTACACCTTC
CASSTGGRGYGYTF
>TRBJ1-5|.|13|.|TRBV20-1
TGCAGTGCTAGATTACAGGCTAATCAGCCCCAGCATTTT
CSARLQANQPQHF
>TRBJ2-6|.|15|.|TRBV30
TGTGCCTGGAGCGAGATTAGGGCTGGGGCCAACGTCCTGACTTTC
CAWSEIRAGANVLTF